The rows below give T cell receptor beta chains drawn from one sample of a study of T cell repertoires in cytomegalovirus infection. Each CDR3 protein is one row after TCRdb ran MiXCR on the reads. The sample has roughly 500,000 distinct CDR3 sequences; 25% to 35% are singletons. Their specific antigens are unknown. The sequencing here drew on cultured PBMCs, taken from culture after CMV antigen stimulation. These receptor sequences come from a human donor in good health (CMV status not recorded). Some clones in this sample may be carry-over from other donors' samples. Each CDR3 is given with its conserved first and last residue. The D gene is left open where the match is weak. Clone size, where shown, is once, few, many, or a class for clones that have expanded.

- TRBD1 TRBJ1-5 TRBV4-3 CASSQTGSRQPQHF TGCGCCAGCAGCCAGACAGGGTCCCGGCAGCCCCAGCATTTT
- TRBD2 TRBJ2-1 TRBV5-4 CASSIFGLASYNEQFF TGTGCCAGCAGTATATTTGGACTAGCCTCCTACAATGAGCAGTTCTTC
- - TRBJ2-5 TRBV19 CASSPGPGETQYF TGTGCCAGTAGTCCGGGGCCAGGAGAGACCCAGTACTTC
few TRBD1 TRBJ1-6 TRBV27 CASSDRGIGSPLHF TGTGCCAGCAGTGACAGGGGAATAGGGTCACCCCTCCACTTT
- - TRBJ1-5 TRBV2 CASRDFGSSNQPQHF TGTGCCAGCAGGGATTTCGGGAGCAGCAATCAGCCCCAGCATTTT
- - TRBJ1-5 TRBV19 CASTNWQVNQPQHF TGTGCCAGTACTAATTGGCAGGTCAATCAGCCCCAGCATTTT
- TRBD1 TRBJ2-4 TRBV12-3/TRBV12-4 CASRLGTGNIQYF TGTGCCAGCAGATTAGGGACAGGTAACATTCAGTACTTC
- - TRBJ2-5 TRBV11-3 CASSPRVYETQYF TGTGCCAGCAGTCCCAGGGTGTATGAGACCCAGTACTTC
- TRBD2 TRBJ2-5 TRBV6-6 CASSFAGTSGRKTQYF TGTGCCAGCAGTTTCGCCGGGACTAGCGGGAGAAAGACCCAGTACTTC
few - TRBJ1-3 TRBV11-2 CASSLGPYSGNTIYF TGTGCCAGCAGCTTAGGCCCGTACTCTGGAAACACCATATATTTT
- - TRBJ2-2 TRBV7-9 CASTPRVGELFF TGTGCCAGCACCCCACGGGTCGGGGAGCTGTTTTTT
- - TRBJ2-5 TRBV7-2 CASSLGTGYGETQYF TGTGCCAGCAGCTTAGGCACAGGGTACGGGGAGACCCAGTACTTC
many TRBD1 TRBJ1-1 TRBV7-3 CASSLNRGGVAFF TGTGCCAGCAGCTTAAACAGGGGTGGAGTGGCTTTCTTT
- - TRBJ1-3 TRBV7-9 CASSLGEPTTSGNTIYF TGTGCCAGCAGCTTAGGAGAGCCAACTACCTCTGGAAACACCATATATTTT
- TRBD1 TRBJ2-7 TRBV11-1 CASSSDRGRYF TGTGCCAGCAGTTCCGACAGGGGCCGATACTTC
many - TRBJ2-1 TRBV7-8 CASSVQGYNEQFF TGTGCCAGCAGCGTTCAGGGCTACAATGAGCAGTTCTTC
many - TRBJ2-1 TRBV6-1 CASSPSYEQFF TGTGCCAGCAGTCCAAGTTATGAGCAGTTCTTC
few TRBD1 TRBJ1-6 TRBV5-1 CASSLRTGTGGFSYNSPLHF TGCGCCAGCAGCTTGCGGACCGGGACAGGGGGTTTCTCCTATAATTCACCCCTCCACTTT
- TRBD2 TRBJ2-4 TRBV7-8 CASSLGFRIAGAVKNIQYF TGTGCCAGCAGCTTAGGGTTCCGGATAGCGGGAGCGGTCAAAAACATTCAGTACTTC
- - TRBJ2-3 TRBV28 CASRSRDTQYF TGTGCCAGCAGGTCAAGAGATACGCAGTATTTT
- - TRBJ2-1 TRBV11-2 CASSPRTNRGEQFF TGTGCCAGCAGCCCGAGGACAAACCGGGGTGAGCAGTTCTTC
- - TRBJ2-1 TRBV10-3 CAISGGGRSYNEQFF TGTGCCATCAGTGGTGGGGGTAGGTCCTACAATGAGCAGTTCTTC
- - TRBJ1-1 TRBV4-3 CASSQEGWQGNTEAFF TGCGCCAGCAGCCAAGAAGGTTGGCAGGGGAACACTGAAGCTTTCTTT
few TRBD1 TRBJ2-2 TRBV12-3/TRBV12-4 CASTPYRRQGYTGELFF TGTGCCAGCACCCCCTATAGGAGACAGGGATACACCGGGGAGCTGTTTTTT
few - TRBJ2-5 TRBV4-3 CASSQGNEETQYF TGCGCCAGCAGCCAAGGAAATGAAGAGACCCAGTACTTC
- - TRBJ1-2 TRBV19 CASRWELGERDLGYTF TGTGCCAGTAGATGGGAGTTGGGGGAAAGGGACCTCGGCTACACCTTC
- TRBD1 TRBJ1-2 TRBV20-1 CSAAYRGPDYGYTF TGCAGTGCTGCCTACAGGGGGCCCGACTATGGCTACACCTTC
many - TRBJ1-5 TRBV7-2 CASSLLSNQPQHF TGTGCCAGCAGCTTACTTAGCAATCAGCCCCAGCATTTT
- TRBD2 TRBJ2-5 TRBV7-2 CASSVYGGYQETQYF TGTGCCAGCAGCGTGTACGGGGGGTACCAAGAGACCCAGTACTTC
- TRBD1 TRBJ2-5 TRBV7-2 CASSPRQGAQETQYF TGTGCCAGCAGCCCCCGACAGGGCGCACAAGAGACCCAGTACTTC
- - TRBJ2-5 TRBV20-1 CSVGARSGGQKETQYF TGCAGTGTTGGGGCGCGGTCCGGGGGGCAGAAAGAGACCCAGTACTTC
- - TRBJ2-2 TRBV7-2 CASSLSASGGNTGELFF TGTGCCAGCAGCTTATCTGCCAGCGGCGGGAACACCGGGGAGCTGTTTTTT
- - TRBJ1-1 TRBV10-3 CAISESPTGLNTEAFF TGTGCCATCAGTGAGTCCCCGACAGGCCTGAACACTGAAGCTTTCTTT
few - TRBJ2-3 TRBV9 CASSDSLNGEWGDTQYF TGTGCCAGCAGCGACTCCTTAAACGGGGAATGGGGAGATACGCAGTATTTT
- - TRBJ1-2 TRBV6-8 CASRLPDSYYGYTF TGTGCCAGCAGATTACCCGACAGTTACTATGGCTACACCTTC
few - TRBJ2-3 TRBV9 CASSVDGYTDTQYF TGTGCCAGCAGCGTAGATGGCTACACAGATACGCAGTATTTT
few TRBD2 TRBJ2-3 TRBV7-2 CASSASGSGADTQYF TGTGCCAGCAGCGCCAGCGGGAGTGGAGCAGATACGCAGTATTTT
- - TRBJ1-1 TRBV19 CASSMQQGPNTEAFF TGTGCCAGTAGTATGCAACAGGGACCTAACACTGAAGCTTTCTTT
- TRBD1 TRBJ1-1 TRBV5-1 CASSRSQGAATEAFF TGCGCCAGCAGCCGGTCACAGGGGGCGGCCACTGAAGCTTTCTTT
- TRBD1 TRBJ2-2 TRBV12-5 CASGFKDRQPRELFF TGTGCTAGTGGTTTTAAGGACAGGCAGCCCCGGGAGCTGTTTTTT
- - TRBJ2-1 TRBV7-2 CASSPLSGYEQLF TGTGCCAGCAGCCCCCTCTCTGGGTATGAGCAGCTCTTC
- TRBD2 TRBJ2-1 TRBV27 CASSSTPSGLYNEQFF TGTGCCAGCAGTTCAACGCCTAGCGGGCTCTACAATGAGCAGTTCTTC
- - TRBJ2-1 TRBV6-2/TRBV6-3 CASSLFSVSSYNEQFF TGTGCCAGCAGCCTATTCTCAGTTTCTTCCTACAATGAGCAGTTCTTC
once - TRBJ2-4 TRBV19 CASSEGVLRDIQYF TGTGCCAGTAGTGAAGGCGTCCTGAGGGACATTCAGTACTTC
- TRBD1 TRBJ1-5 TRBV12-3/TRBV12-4 CASSFRTGSDQPQHF TGTGCCAGCAGTTTCAGGACAGGGTCGGATCAGCCCCAGCATTTT
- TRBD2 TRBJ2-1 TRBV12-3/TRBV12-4 CANTHGGRYNEQFF TGTGCCAACACTCATGGCGGGAGGTACAATGAGCAGTTCTTC
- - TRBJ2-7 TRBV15 CATANRYEQYF TGTGCCACCGCGAACCGGTACGAGCAGTACTTC
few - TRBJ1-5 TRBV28 CASSLGLPGFSQPQHF TGTGCCAGCAGTTTAGGTCTACCAGGGTTTAGTCAGCCCCAGCATTTT
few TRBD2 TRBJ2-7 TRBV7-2 CASSLWAGDGYEQYF TGTGCCAGCAGCTTATGGGCGGGAGATGGCTACGAGCAGTACTTC
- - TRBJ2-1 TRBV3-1 CASSQNTGGDEQFF TGTGCCAGCAGCCAGAATACAGGGGGGGATGAGCAGTTCTTC
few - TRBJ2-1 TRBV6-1 CASSPRHNEQFF TGTGCCAGCAGTCCCCGTCACAATGAGCAGTTCTTC
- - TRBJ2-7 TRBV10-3 CAISDPSGTYEQYF TGTGCCATCAGTGACCCAAGCGGTACCTACGAGCAGTACTTC
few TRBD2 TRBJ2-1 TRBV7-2 CASSLSGSSSNEQFF TGTGCCAGCAGCCTTAGCGGGAGTAGTAGTAATGAGCAGTTCTTC
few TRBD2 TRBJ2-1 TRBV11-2 CASSLGRGTPEQFF TGTGCCAGCAGTCTGGGGCGGGGGACCCCTGAGCAGTTCTTC
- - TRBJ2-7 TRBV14 CASSQGGPIAYEQYF TGTGCCAGCAGCCAAGGGGGGCCGATTGCCTACGAGCAGTACTTC